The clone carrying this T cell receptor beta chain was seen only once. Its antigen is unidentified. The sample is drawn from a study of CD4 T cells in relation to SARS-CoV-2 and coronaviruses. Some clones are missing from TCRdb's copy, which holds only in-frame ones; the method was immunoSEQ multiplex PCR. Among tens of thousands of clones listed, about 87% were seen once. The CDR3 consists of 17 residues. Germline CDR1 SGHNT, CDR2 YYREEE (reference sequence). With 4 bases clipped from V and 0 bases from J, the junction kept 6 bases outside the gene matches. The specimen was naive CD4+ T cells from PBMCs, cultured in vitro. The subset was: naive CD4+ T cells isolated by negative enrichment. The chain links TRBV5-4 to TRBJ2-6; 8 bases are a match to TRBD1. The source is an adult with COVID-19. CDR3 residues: CASSKGQASSGANVLTF. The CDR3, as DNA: TGTGCCAGCAGCAAGGGACAGGCAAGCTCTGGGGCCAACGTCCTGACTTTC. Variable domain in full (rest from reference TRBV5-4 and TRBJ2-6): ETGVTQSPTHLIKTRGQQVTLRCSSQSGHNTVSWYQQALGQGPQFIFQYYREEENGRGNFPPRFSGLQFPNYSSELNVNALELDDSALYLCASSKGQASSGANVLTFGAGSRLTVL.